The next 8 T cell receptor beta chains were all read from a single sample in a study of radiation and T cells in renal cell carcinoma. Time point here: baseline pretreatment blood. Treatment indicated: 15 Gy SBRT to primary tumor, nephrectomy 4 weeks later. Profiling relied on immunoSEQ multiplex PCR, and the TCRdb table lists in-frame clones only, not all of them. The table shows 70,000 to 100,000 clones, with over 75% occurring only once. Specimen: blood, collected from a patient whose treatment included radiotherapy and nephrectomy. The receptors stem from a man in his sixties with renal cell carcinoma.

This chain links TRBV7-2 with TRBJ2-5; D perhaps matches TRBD1 (6 bases). V lost 1 base to trimming and J lost 5 bases, with 17 bases between them. CDR3 length: 16 amino acids. Germline V gives CDR1 SGHTA, CDR2 FQGNSA. Written as DNA, the CDR3 is TGTGCCAGCAGCTTAGGGCCCCTAGGGGGTAGGGAGACCCAGTACTTC. This gives the protein CASSLGPLGGRETQYF.

The CDR3 loop reads CASSQDGTIVADTQYF. The DNA of the CDR3 is TGCGCCAGCAGCCAAGATGGAACGATCGTGGCAGATACGCAGTATTTT. The chain carries TRBV4-1 and TRBJ2-3, with no clear D. Trimming took off 0 bases at V and 4 bases at J, with 14 bases between the two ends. This CDR3 comprises 16 residues. Germline CDR1 is MGHRA and CDR2 is YSYEKL.

In nucleotides, the CDR3 is TGTGCCAGCAGTGACGACAGGGACACTGAAGCTTTCTTT. Its translation is CASSDDRDTEAFF. The rearrangement uses TRBV6-1 and TRBJ1-1, with TRBD1 matching 7 bases. Germline values: CDR1 MNHNS, CDR2 SASEGT. The V segment lost 3 bases and the J segment 3 bases; nucleotides outside the gene matches: 1. This CDR3 region has 13 residues.

As DNA, the CDR3 is TGCGCCAGCAGCCAAGAGTCCGCGGACGAGCAGTACTTC. This encodes CASSQESADEQYF. The chain recombines TRBV4-3 with TRBJ2-7; D remains ambiguous. V gave up 0 bases and J gave up 5 bases, with 8 bases separating them. Germline V gene data show CDR1 as LGHNA and CDR2 as YSLEER. This CDR3 has 13 amino acids.

V gene TRBV4-2 combines with J gene TRBJ2-3; maybe TRBD2 (5 bases). CDR3 size: 16 residues. In germline, CDR1 is LGHNA, CDR2 YNFKEQ. The V end was cut by 4 bases, the J end by 1 base, with 15 bases between. CDR3 sequence: CASSPGFSPGTDTQYF. CDR3 coding DNA: TGTGCCAGCAGCCCGGGGTTTTCTCCGGGCACAGATACGCAGTATTTT.

The chain combines TRBV19 with TRBJ1-3; D gene ambiguous. This CDR3 has 15 residues. Germline loops: CDR1 LNHDA, CDR2 SQIVND (reference sequence). V lost 0 bases and J 1 base, leaving 7 bases between the germline ends. In DNA, the CDR3 is TGTGCCAGTAGTATAGAACACCAGTCTGGAAACACCATATATTTT. This encodes CASSIEHQSGNTIYF.

A word on this clone: Relative to the germline gene, one junction end is altered; a read error may explain this. Other DNA sequences in this sample translate to the same CDR3. The V and J genes are TRBV4-2 and TRBJ2-7; 8 bases agree with TRBD2. This CDR3 has 15 residues. Looked up from germline, CDR1 is LGHNA and CDR2 is YNFKEQ. For the CDR3, the DNA is TGTGCCAGTAGCCAAGATCTAGCGGGCTCCTACGAGCAGTACTTC. The encoded protein is CASSQDLAGSYEQYF.

The chain links TRBV4-1 to TRBJ2-3; D perhaps matches TRBD2 (6 bases). The CDR3 extends over 18 amino acids. Germline V gene lookup returns CDR1 MGHRA and CDR2 YSYEKL. Trimming removed 0 bases from V and 5 bases from J, with 21 bases in between. The CDR3 nucleotides read TGCGCCAGCAGCCAAGATTCCGCCCGACTAGTTTCGGTAGATACGCAGTATTTT. Translated, it gives CASSQDSARLVSVDTQYF.